Presented here are 10 T cell receptor beta chains from one specimen sequenced in a study of graft-versus-host responses after intestinal transplantation (dated by TCRdb to about 2021). The sample's time point label, decoded: cells obtained before transplantation from donor or recipient. No antigen is known for these receptors. Receptor amplification or capture employed the immunoSEQ multiplex PCR assay. Not all clones reach the TCRdb copy of this immuneACCESS table, which keeps in-frame sequences only. Checked studies attribute under half of the gap to unresolved V genes and leave the rest unexplained. The sample records around 130,000 clones, 85% to 95% of which are singletons. The ten largest clones take up over 0.15% of the sample. Sample: unstimulated CD4+ T cells sorted from spleen or lymph node cells, taken before intestinal transplant. These receptor sequences come from a human donor who received an intestinal transplant.

This chain links TRBV11-3 with TRBJ2-2, with D tentatively TRBD1 (5 bases). The CDR3 is 16 amino acids. CDR1 and CDR2 from the germline V gene are SGHNT and YENEEA. Trimming left V 5 bases short and J 1 base short, with 14 bases between. CDR3 DNA: TGTGCCAGCAGCCCCGGCCACACAGGGAACACCGGGGAGCTGTTTTTT. Protein product: CASSPGHTGNTGELFF.

CDR3 region: CAISPVMNTEAFF. The CDR3 DNA sequence: TGTGCCATCAGTCCGGTAATGAACACTGAAGCTTTCTTT. The rearrangement links TRBV10-3 to TRBJ1-1; unclear D gene. Germline loops: CDR1 ENHRY, CDR2 SYGVKD. Deletions cut 5 bases from V and 0 bases from J, with 7 bases between. The CDR3 covers 13 residues.

Details on this clone: Additional DNA sequences in this sample encode the identical CDR3. The chain carries TRBV5-1 and TRBJ1-1; possible D gene TRBD1, 6 bases. Germline lookup yields CDR1 SGHRS and CDR2 YFSETQ. CDR3 length equals 14 residues. Trimming left V 4 bases short and J 0 bases short, with 10 bases between. The CDR3 DNA sequence: TGCGCCAGCAGCCGGGACACAATGAACACTGAAGCTTTCTTT. Protein product: CASSRDTMNTEAFF.

The rearrangement links TRBV19 to TRBJ2-5; D possibly corresponds to TRBD2 (5 bases). The CDR3 sequence is 14 residues long. Trimming shortened V by 7 bases and J by 7 bases, and 19 bases separated the two germline ends. Per the germline V gene, CDR1 is LNHDA and CDR2 is SQIVND (reference sequence). CDR3 sequence reads: CASKPRESLGTQYF. In DNA, the CDR3 is TGTGCCAGTAAACCTAGGGAGTCTCTGGGGACCCAGTACTTC.

This clone came up a few times. The chain joins TRBV19 to TRBJ1-2, with D possibly matching TRBD1 (5 bases). Germline CDR1 LNHDA, CDR2 SQIVND (reference sequence). The V and J ends lost 10 bases and 0 bases respectively, with 12 bases between them. The CDR3 loop spans 13 amino acids. The CDR3 region is CATELTANYGYTF. Here the CDR3 DNA reads TGTGCCACAGAACTGACAGCTAACTATGGCTACACCTTC.

The chain has TRBV9 and TRBJ2-3, with TRBD2 matching over 14 bases. The V segment lost 0 bases and the J segment 6 bases; nucleotides outside the gene matches: 6. Germline loops: CDR1 SGDLS, CDR2 YYNGEE. The CDR3 contains 17 residues. Here the CDR3 DNA reads TGTGCCAGCAGCGTAGGAGGACTAGCGGGGGGTGTTGATACGCAGTATTTT. Protein product: CASSVGGLAGGVDTQYF.

The rearrangement uses TRBV2 and TRBJ2-5, with 8 bases fitting TRBD2. The germline gives CDR1 SNHLY, CDR2 FYNNEI. Trimming cost V 1 base and J 4 bases; bases outside gene matches: 2. The CDR3 has 14 amino acids. This CDR3 is CASSEGTSSETQYF. The CDR3, as DNA: TGTGCCAGCAGTGAAGGGACTAGCTCAGAGACCCAGTACTTC. Using reference TRBV2 and TRBJ2-5 for the parts outside the CDR3, the full variable domain is EPEVTQTPSHQVTQMGQEVILRCVPISNHLYFYWYRQILGQKVEFLVSFYNNEISEKSEIFDDQFSVERPDGSNFTLKIRSTKLEDSAMYFCASSEGTSSETQYFGPGTRLLVL.

The chain joins TRBV6-6 to TRBJ1-2; D is unresolved. The CDR3 has 13 amino acids. The germline CDR1 and CDR2 sequences are MNHNY and SVGAGI (reference sequence). V shed 5 bases and J shed 4 bases, with 11 bases lying between them. CDR3 region: CASSAQFVYGYTF. The CDR3 bases are TGTGCCAGCAGTGCACAATTCGTCTATGGCTACACCTTC.

The chain uses TRBV6-1 and TRBJ2-2, with D possibly being TRBD1 (6 bases). Trimming removed 6 bases at V and 5 bases at J, with 16 bases between. Germline V CDR1 and CDR2: MNHNS, SASEGT. The CDR3 covers 15 residues. The CDR3 nucleotides read TGTGCCAGCAGCCTATCCCCAGGGGCGACCGGGGAGCTGTTTTTT. This gives the protein CASSLSPGATGELFF.

The chain links TRBV6-1 to TRBJ1-1, with D possibly TRBD1 on 6 matching bases. This CDR3 region has 13 residues. The V end lost 6 bases, the J end lost 5 bases, and 13 bases lay between the germline ends. CDR1 and CDR2 from the germline V gene are MNHNS and SASEGT. This CDR3 is CASSPQGGTEAFF. In DNA, the CDR3 is TGTGCCAGCAGCCCACAGGGAGGGACTGAAGCTTTCTTT.